The T cell receptor beta chain described here comes from a study of shared clonotypes between healthy human individuals. Naive CD4+ cells were CD45RA-selected; the remaining cells were memory. V lost 6 bases and J lost 0; bases outside the gene matches: 1. The length of the CDR3 is 14 residues. Looked up from germline, CDR1 is LNHDA and CDR2 is SQIVND (reference sequence). TCRdb's table, derived via immunoSEQ multiplex PCR, lists solely in-frame clones and lacks some. Seen here are 2 million to 3 million clones, under 95% observed once, and the top ten hold approximately 0.36%. The receptor was isolated from a man aged 18-30 years in good health. Some clones in this sample may be carry-over from other donors' samples. Sequenced material: naive CD4+ T cells from PBMCs. Subset described: CD45RA+ positively selected. V usage is TRBV19 and J usage is TRBJ2-1; 8 bases agree with TRBD1. CDR3 coding DNA: TGTGCCAGTAGAACAGGGGGCTCCTACAATGAGCAGTTCTTC. Its protein is CASRTGGSYNEQFF.